The source of this TCR beta chain is a study of cytomegalovirus exposure and HLA in healthy donors. Findings and limits, study-wide: A later analysis found that most CMV-associated TCR beta chains appeared HLA-restricted.

Healthy bone marrow donors made up the cohort. Of note for this clone: Antigen unknown.

The PCR was carried out with 60 Vbeta primers and 13 Jbeta primers. The data were produced by immunoSEQ multiplex PCR, yet TCRdb's version contains in-frame clones alone and is incomplete. The repertoire holds approximately 150,000 clones, with 80% as singletons. V gave up 0 bases and J gave up 4 bases, with 12 bases separating them. Germline CDR1 and CDR2: GTSNPN and SVGIG (reference sequence). CDR3 length: 14 amino acids. This chain joins TRBV30 and TRBJ1-1, with D tentatively TRBD1 (5 bases). The specimen was PBMCs. This receptor was taken from a woman between 50 and 59 years old in good health and CMV-seronegative. CDR3 residues: CAWSVPLRATEAFF. As DNA, the CDR3 is TGTGCCTGGAGTGTACCTCTCAGGGCCACTGAAGCTTTCTTT.